This T cell receptor beta chain was observed in a study of blood T cell repertoires in COVID-19. The germline CDR1 and CDR2 sequences are SGHNT and YYREEE (reference sequence). Trimming cost V 0 bases and J 4 bases, with 12 bases left between them. CDR3 length: 15 residues. Only in-frame clones appear in the TCRdb table, and some are missing; sequencing was by immunoSEQ multiplex PCR. Counted here are roughly 280,000 clones, approximately 92% occurring once; the ten biggest clones make up less than 2.5%. Sequencing was done on a sample of PBMCs or T cells enriched from blood (not recorded which). This receptor was identified in a woman between 18 and 29 years old who had recovered from COVID-19. V usage is TRBV5-4 and J usage is TRBJ2-3; D is possibly TRBD1 (7 bases). In DNA, the CDR3 is TGTGCCAGCAGCTTGGCAGGGGGGCCCTCAGATACGCAGTATTTT. Translation gives CASSLAGGPSDTQYF.